This T cell receptor beta chain was retrieved from a study of naive and memory T cell subsets. The study, taken as a whole, reports: From naive to CM, EM and EMRA, diversity decreased and Gini increased.

Both TRBC1 and TRBC2 were covered by a beta constant-region primer of two equimolar oligonucleotides. The ligated cDNA underwent four PCR rounds using SP2 and nested alpha and beta constant-region primers. Ligation attached a single-stranded oligonucleotide with a 12-nucleotide UMI and the SP2 primer to the cDNA 3' end. MiXCR, applied by TCRdb to the UMI-ligation and nested PCR reads, yields one record per CDR3 protein. The repertoire consists of 95,000 to 150,000 distinct CDR3 sequences, with roughly 36% occurring once and the leading ten covering about 1%. Trimming stripped 3 bases from V and 4 bases from J, with 19 bases between. Germline V gives CDR1 MNHEY, CDR2 SMNVEV (reference sequence). The length of the CDR3 is 17 residues. Four subsets defined by CD45RA and CD27 were sorted after CD3, CD4, CD8 and live/dead staining. As to this clonotype: Its antigen is not identified.

The clonotype comes from a human donor in good health. Material: central memory CD4+ T cells from blood. The gene calls are TRBV27 and TRBJ1-5; D is uncertain. CDR3 residues: CASSFTVGTAANQPQHF. In nucleotides, the CDR3 is TGTGCCAGCAGTTTCACTGTAGGAACGGCAGCAAATCAGCCCCAGCATTTT.